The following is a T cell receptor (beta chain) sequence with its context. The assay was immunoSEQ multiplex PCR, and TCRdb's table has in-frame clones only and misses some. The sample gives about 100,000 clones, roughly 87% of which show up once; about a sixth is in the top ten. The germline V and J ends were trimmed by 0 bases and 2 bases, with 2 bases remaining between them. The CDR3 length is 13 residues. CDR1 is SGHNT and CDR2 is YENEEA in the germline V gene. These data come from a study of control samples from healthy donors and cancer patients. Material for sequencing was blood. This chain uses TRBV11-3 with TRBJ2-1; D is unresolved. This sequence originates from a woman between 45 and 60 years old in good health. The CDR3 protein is CASSLEPYNEQFF. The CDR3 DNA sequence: TGTGCCAGCAGCTTAGAACCCTACAATGAGCAGTTCTTC.